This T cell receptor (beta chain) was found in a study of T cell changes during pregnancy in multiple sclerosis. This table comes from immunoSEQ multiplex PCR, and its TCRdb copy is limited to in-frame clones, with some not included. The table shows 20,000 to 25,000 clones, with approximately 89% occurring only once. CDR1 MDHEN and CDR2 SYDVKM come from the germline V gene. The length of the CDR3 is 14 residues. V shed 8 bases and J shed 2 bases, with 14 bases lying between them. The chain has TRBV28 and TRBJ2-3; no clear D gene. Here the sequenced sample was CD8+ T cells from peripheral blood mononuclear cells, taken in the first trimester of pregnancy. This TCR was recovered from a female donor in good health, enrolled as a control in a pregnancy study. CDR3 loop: CASHRGGNTDTQYF. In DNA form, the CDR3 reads TGTGCCAGCCACCGCGGCGGAAACACAGATACGCAGTATTTT.